A single sample is the source of the 7 T cell receptor beta chains below, sequenced in a study of blood T cell repertoires in COVID-19. The data were produced by immunoSEQ multiplex PCR, yet TCRdb's version contains in-frame clones alone and is incomplete. This sample has 180,000 or so clones, with 70% to 90% found just once. The sample taken for sequencing was peripheral blood. The receptor set was obtained from a man aged 35 to 55 with active or convalescent COVID-19.

A single count supports this clone. The V call is TRBV5-1, the J call TRBJ2-7; 11 bases agree with TRBD1. Losses at the gene ends were 5 bases for V and 5 bases for J; bases not matched to a gene: 9. CDR1 and CDR2 from the germline V gene are SGHRS and YFSETQ. This CDR3 region has 15 residues. In DNA, the CDR3 is TGCGCCAGCAGGTCCGGGACAGGGGGTATGAACGAGCAGTACTTC. Protein product: CASRSGTGGMNEQYF. The whole variable domain, filled in from reference TRBV5-1 and TRBJ2-7, reads KAGVTQTPRYLIKTRGQQVTLSCSPISGHRSVSWYQQTPGQGLQFLFEYFSETQRNKGNFPGRFSGRQFSNSRSEMNVSTLELGDSALYLCASRSGTGGMNEQYFGPGTRLTVT.

The table lists this clone with a few counts. CDR3 sequence (DNA): TGTGCCAGCTCACCGGGCCAGAATTCACCCCTCCACTTT. Residues: CASSPGQNSPLHF. The chain links TRBV18 to TRBJ1-6; D not resolved. V shed 3 bases and J shed 7 bases, with 7 bases lying between them. This CDR3 comprises 13 residues. Germline V gives CDR1 KGHSH, CDR2 LQKENI.

The chain links TRBV2 to TRBJ2-1; 10 bases agree with TRBD1. This CDR3 contains 16 residues. The germline V gene encodes CDR1 SNHLY and CDR2 FYNNEI. V lost 4 bases and J lost 9; bases outside the gene matches: 12. This CDR3 is CASSARQGAYGSEQFF. Written as DNA, the CDR3 is TGTGCCAGCAGTGCCCGACAGGGGGCTTACGGTAGTGAGCAGTTCTTC.

The chain combines TRBV4-1 with TRBJ1-2, with D perhaps TRBD1 (6 bases). The CDR3 covers 13 residues. V was pared by 5 bases and J by 10 bases, with 17 bases between. Germline loops: CDR1 MGHRA, CDR2 YSYEKL. DNA for the CDR3: TGCGCCAGCAGCTATGAACGTGGACAGATCTACACCTTC. Encoded protein: CASSYERGQIYTF.

This clone was recorded only once. This same CDR3 is encoded by further DNA sequences in the sample. This chain links TRBV18 with TRBJ1-1, with no clear D. Deletions cut 3 bases from V and 1 base from J, with 6 bases between. The germline CDR1 and CDR2 sequences are KGHSH and LQKENI. There are 13 residues in the CDR3. The DNA of the CDR3 is TGTGCCAGCTCACCGAACAGGAACACTGAAGCTTTCTTT. It specifies CASSPNRNTEAFF. The entire variable domain, with the rest obtained from reference TRBV18 and TRBJ1-1, is as follows: NAGVMQNPRHLVRRRGQEARLRCSPMKGHSHVYWYRQLPEEGLKFMVYLQKENIIDESGMPKERFSAEFPKEGPSILRIQQVVRGDSAAYFCASSPNRNTEAFFGQGTRLTVV.

V is TRBV9 and J is TRBJ2-2, with TRBD1 identical over 9 bases. The ends lost 2 bases at V and 3 bases at J; junction bases unmatched: 2. The CDR3 covers 15 residues. Germline CDR1 and CDR2: SGDLS and YYNGEE. The CDR3 spells CASSVTGGYTGELFF. In DNA form, the CDR3 reads TGTGCCAGCAGCGTGACAGGGGGATACACCGGGGAGCTGTTTTTT.

CDR3 in amino acids: CASSVVAGVYEQFF. The CDR3 nucleotides are TGTGCCAGCAGCGTAGTGGCAGGGGTCTATGAGCAGTTCTTC. V is TRBV9 and J is TRBJ2-1; tentative D call: TRBD1 (6 bases). Trimming left V 0 bases short and J 8 bases short, with 12 bases between. Germline CDR1 and CDR2: SGDLS and YYNGEE. This CDR3 has 14 residues.